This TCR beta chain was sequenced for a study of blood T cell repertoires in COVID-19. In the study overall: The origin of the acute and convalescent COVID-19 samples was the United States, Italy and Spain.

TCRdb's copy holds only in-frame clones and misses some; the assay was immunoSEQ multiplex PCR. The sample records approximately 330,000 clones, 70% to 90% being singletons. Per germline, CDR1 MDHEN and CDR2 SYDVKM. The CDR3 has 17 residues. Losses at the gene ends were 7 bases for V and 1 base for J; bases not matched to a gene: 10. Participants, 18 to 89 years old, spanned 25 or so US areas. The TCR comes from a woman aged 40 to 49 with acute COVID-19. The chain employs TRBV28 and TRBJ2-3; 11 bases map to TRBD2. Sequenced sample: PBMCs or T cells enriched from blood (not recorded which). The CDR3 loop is CASTLSGRADGTDTQYF. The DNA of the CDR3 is TGTGCCAGCACCCTTAGCGGGAGGGCCGACGGCACAGATACGCAGTATTTT.